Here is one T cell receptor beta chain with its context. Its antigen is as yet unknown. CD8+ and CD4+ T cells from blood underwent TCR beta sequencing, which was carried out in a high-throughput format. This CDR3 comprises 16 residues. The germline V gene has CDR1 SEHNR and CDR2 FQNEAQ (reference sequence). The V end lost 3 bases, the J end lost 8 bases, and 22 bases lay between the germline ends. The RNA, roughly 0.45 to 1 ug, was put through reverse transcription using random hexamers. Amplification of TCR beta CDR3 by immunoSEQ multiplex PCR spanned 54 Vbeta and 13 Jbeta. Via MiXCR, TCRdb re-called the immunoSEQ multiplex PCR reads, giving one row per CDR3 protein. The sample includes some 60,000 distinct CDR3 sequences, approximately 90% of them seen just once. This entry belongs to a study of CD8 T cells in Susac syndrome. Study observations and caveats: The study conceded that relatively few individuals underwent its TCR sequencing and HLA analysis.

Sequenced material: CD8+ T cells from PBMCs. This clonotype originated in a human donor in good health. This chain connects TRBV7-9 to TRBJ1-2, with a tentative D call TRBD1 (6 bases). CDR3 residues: CASSFRDTQIEEGYTF. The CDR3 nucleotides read TGTGCCAGCAGCTTCCGGGACACTCAAATTGAGGAAGGCTACACCTTC.